The subject of this entry is one TCR beta chain. This may arise from a read error, as a much more abundant clone is one base away. This sample was taken from a study of neurological immune-mediated disorders. The time point is: longitudinal time-point 2. Germline V gene sequence: CDR1 DFQATT, CDR2 SNEGSKA (reference sequence). Losses at the gene ends were 6 bases for V and 4 bases for J; bases not matched to a gene: 15. This CDR3 has 15 amino acids. From the 5' RACE reads, TCRdb called clonotypes with MiXCR, one entry per CDR3 protein. The sample includes about 80,000 distinct CDR3 sequences, around 6% of them seen just once.

The gene calls are TRBV20-1 and TRBJ2-7; TRBD1 matches 7 bases. The receptor was isolated from a woman aged 55-69 years with multiple sclerosis. The sequenced material came from PBMCs. The CDR3 DNA follows: TGCAGTGCGCTTACCAGTAGGACAGGACATTACGAGCAGTACTTC. It translates to CSALTSRTGHYEQYF.